The following is a T cell receptor beta chain sequence with its context. The read ends 3 residues before the CDR3 terminus; that terminus is restored from the germline J gene. The entry originates in a study of T cells in women clearing cervical HPV infection. At the level of the study: Cases: HPV16-related CIN3 or worse on histology, a couple of invasive cancers.

Libraries were prepared by immunoSEQ multiplex PCR; TCRdb keeps only in-frame clonotypes and omits some of them. Recorded for this sample: approximately 31,000 clones. CDR3 length: 13 amino acids. V lost 5 bases to trimming and J lost 8 bases, with 12 bases between them. CDR1 SGHTA and CDR2 FQGTGA come from the germline V gene. V is TRBV7-3 and J is TRBJ2-2, with D possibly matching TRBD1 (5 bases). The TCR was taken from a woman aged 18 to 75 with a cervical HPV16 infection that either progressed to CIN3+ or cleared (not recorded which). Sequencing was carried out using blood buffy coat. This CDR3 reads CASSPDSVGELFF. The part of the CDR3 DNA that was read is TGTGCCAGCAGCCCCGACAGCGTGGGGGAG.